Below, 30 T cell receptor beta chains from the same sample are listed, as sequenced in a study of memory CD4+ T cells and cytomegalovirus serostatus. Clones were read by immunoSEQ multiplex PCR, and TCRdb kept only the in-frame ones, dropping some. The sample lists more than 40,000 clones, about 79% occurring once. Single viable CD3+CD4+CD8-CD45RO+ cells were sorted as the memory CD4+ T cells. Sequencing input: memory CD4+ T cells from blood. These receptors were obtained from an adult in good health and CMV-seronegative.

This chain joins TRBV5-1 and TRBJ1-4, with a tentative D call TRBD1 (5 bases). V shed 0 bases and J shed 6 bases, with 9 bases lying between them. The CDR3 length is 14 residues. Germline lookup yields CDR1 SGHRS and CDR2 YFSETQ. CDR3 nucleotides: TGCGCCAGCAGCTTGGGCGGGGCCGATGAAAAACTGTTTTTT. It is translated as CASSLGGADEKLFF.

The rearrangement uses TRBV7-2 and TRBJ2-3; 7 nucleotides line up with TRBD2. CDR1 is SGHTA and CDR2 is FQGNSA in the germline V gene. CDR3 length: 17 amino acids. J lost 6 bases, V lost 7 bases, and 19 bases had no gene match. CDR3 sequence: CASNRYQGAGRTDTQYF. CDR3 sequence (DNA): TGTGCCAGCAACAGGTACCAAGGAGCGGGAAGGACGGATACGCAGTATTTT.

The CDR3 reads CASSFSGQGYYGYTF. For the CDR3, the DNA is TGTGCCAGCAGTTTTTCTGGACAGGGGTACTATGGCTACACCTTC. The chain employs TRBV28 and TRBJ1-2; 9 bases match TRBD1. This CDR3 is built from 15 residues. After removal of 3 bases from V and 3 bases from J, the junction contained 5 bases not matched to a gene. In germline, CDR1 is MDHEN, CDR2 SYDVKM.

V gene TRBV18 combines with J gene TRBJ2-7, with 8 positions matching TRBD2. Germline lookup yields CDR1 KGHSH and CDR2 LQKENI. This CDR3 comprises 16 residues. The V segment lost 2 bases and the J segment 7 bases; nucleotides outside the gene matches: 13. The CDR3 DNA sequence: TGTGCCAGCTCACCAAGGTCTTCGGGAGGGCAGGGGGAGCAGTACTTC. It is translated as CASSPRSSGGQGEQYF.

In this sample, this clone is medium-sized. J is TRBJ1-2 and V is TRBV7-2, with 10 bases lining up with TRBD1. This CDR3 is 14 amino acids long. Per germline, CDR1 SGHTA and CDR2 FQGNSA. Trimming at V came to 7 bases and at J to 4 bases, leaving 6 bases not matched to a gene. The CDR3 nucleotides are TGTGCCAGCACCCCGGGACAGGGGCCCTATGGCTACACCTTC. This encodes CASTPGQGPYGYTF. Drawing the rest from reference TRBV7-2 and TRBJ1-2, the complete variable domain is GAGVSQSPSNKVTEKGKDVELRCDPISGHTALYWYRQSLGQGLEFLIYFQGNSAPDKSGLPSDRFSAERTGGSVSTLTIQRTQQEDSAVYLCASTPGQGPYGYTFGSGTRLTVV.

This chain links TRBV7-8 with TRBJ2-1; TRBD2 is a possible D gene (6 bases). The CDR3 sequence is 16 residues long. V was shortened by 5 bases and J by 4 bases, with 18 bases between the two germline ends. The V gene's germline CDR1 is SGHVS and CDR2 FQNEAQ. CDR3 loop: CASSPYRSGSYNEQFF. CDR3 bases: TGTGCCAGCAGCCCTTACAGGAGCGGGTCTTACAATGAGCAGTTCTTC.

V is TRBV5-1 and J is TRBJ1-2; D might be TRBD1 (5 bases). The germline V gene has CDR1 SGHRS and CDR2 YFSETQ. Trimming stripped 0 bases from V and 2 bases from J, with 5 bases between. The length of the CDR3 is 13 residues. The CDR3 spells CASSLAGNYGYTF. CDR3 nucleotides: TGCGCCAGCAGCTTGGCAGGGAACTATGGCTACACCTTC.

The chain recombines TRBV7-9 with TRBJ2-5, with 12 positions matching TRBD1. Germline V gene data show CDR1 as SEHNR and CDR2 as FQNEAQ (reference sequence). Trimming at V came to 5 bases and at J to 5 bases, leaving 15 bases not matched to a gene. CDR3 size: 18 residues. The CDR3 nucleotides read TGTGCCAGCAGCCCGCAAACCGGGACAGGGGGCGCACGGGAGACCCAGTACTTC. Protein product: CASSPQTGTGGARETQYF.

The chain uses TRBV30 and TRBJ1-2, with D uncertain. This CDR3 contains 13 residues. Trimming cost V 4 bases and J 7 bases, with 16 bases left between them. Per the germline V gene, CDR1 is GTSNPN and CDR2 is SVGIG (reference sequence). CDR3 DNA sequence: TGTGCCTGGATAGAGACCGGTTGGGGTGGCTACACCTTC. Protein product: CAWIETGWGGYTF. Full variable domain (rest looked up from reference TRBV30 and TRBJ1-2): SQTIHQWPATLVQPVGSPLSLECTVEGTSNPNLYWYRQAAGRGLQLLFYSVGIGQISSEVPQNLSASRPQDRQFILSSKKLLLSDSGFYLCAWIETGWGGYTFGSGTRLTVV.

V gene TRBV19 combines with J gene TRBJ2-7; 7 bases match TRBD1. J gave up 2 bases and V 5 bases, and 9 bases lay outside the gene matches. CDR1 and CDR2 from the germline V gene are LNHDA and SQIVND (reference sequence). The CDR3 contains 15 residues. The CDR3 here is CASSAGQAWTYEQYF. The CDR3 nucleotides read TGTGCCAGTAGTGCCGGACAGGCCTGGACCTACGAGCAGTACTTC. The full variable domain, in which reference TRBV19 and TRBJ2-7 provide the parts outside the CDR3, is DGGITQSPKYLFRKEGQNVTLSCEQNLNHDAMYWYRQDPGQGLRLIYYSQIVNDFQKGDIAEGYSVSREKKESFPLTVTSAQKNPTAFYLCASSAGQAWTYEQYFGPGTRLTVT.

V usage is TRBV29-1 and J usage is TRBJ1-3; D is unclear. The CDR3 contains 11 residues. CDR1 and CDR2 (germline): SQVTM, ANQGSEA. Between the trimmed V and J ends, which lost 3 bases and 4 bases, there was a span of 4 bases. The CDR3 here is CSVDGGNTIYF. CDR3 DNA: TGCAGCGTTGACGGGGGAAACACCATATATTTT.

The genes are TRBV18 and TRBJ1-2; TRBD1 matches 7 bases. CDR1 KGHSH and CDR2 LQKENI come from the germline V gene. The CDR3 runs to 14 residues. The V and J ends lost 5 bases and 4 bases, in that order; junction bases with no gene match: 7. For the CDR3, the DNA is TGTGCCAGCTCAACCGGACAGGCCACCTATGGCTACACCTTC. Translated, it gives CASSTGQATYGYTF.

This clone has just a few counts. V is TRBV7-9 and J is TRBJ1-2; 7 nucleotides match TRBD1. This CDR3 has 13 residues. Per germline, CDR1 SEHNR and CDR2 FQNEAQ (reference sequence). With V trimmed by 3 bases and J by 8 bases, 6 bases remained unmatched. The CDR3 nucleotides read TGTGCCAGCAGCTTTTCGACAGGGCCGGGCTACACCTTC. Encoded protein: CASSFSTGPGYTF.

The chain couples TRBV7-9 to TRBJ1-2; D is uncertain. Germline V gene lookup returns CDR1 SEHNR and CDR2 FQNEAQ (reference sequence). The germline V and J ends were trimmed by 5 bases and 10 bases, with 11 bases remaining between them. There are 11 residues in the CDR3. The DNA of the CDR3 is TGTGCCAGCAGCGTCCAGTTCTACTACACCTTC. Its protein is CASSVQFYYTF.

This clone was observed once. The gene calls are TRBV7-2 and TRBJ2-1; D not certain. Deletions cut 6 bases from V and 5 bases from J, with 5 bases between. Germline assignment: CDR1 SGHTA and CDR2 FQGNSA. The CDR3 length is 11 residues. The CDR3 nucleotides are TGTGCCAGCAGGTCGAACAATGAGCAGTTCTTC. This gives the protein CASRSNNEQFF.

The V and J genes are TRBV29-1 and TRBJ2-7; TRBD1 is a possible D gene (6 bases). The CDR3 is 13 residues long. Trimming took off 2 bases at V and 2 bases at J, with 10 bases between the two ends. Germline values: CDR1 SQVTM, CDR2 ANQGSEA. The CDR3 reads CSVELGGTYEQYF. CDR3 DNA sequence: TGCAGCGTTGAACTAGGGGGAACCTACGAGCAGTACTTC.

This clone appeared once. The chain uses TRBV7-9 and TRBJ2-1; D is undetermined. CDR3 length equals 12 residues. The V and J ends lost 7 bases and 7 bases respectively, with 11 bases between them. Germline assignment: CDR1 SEHNR and CDR2 FQNEAQ (reference sequence). Here the CDR3 DNA reads TGTGCCAGCACCCCTTCAGGAAATGAGCAGTTCTTC. Translating it yields CASTPSGNEQFF.

In this sample, this clone turned up once. The rearrangement joins TRBV5-6 to TRBJ2-7; D is tentatively TRBD1 or TRBD2 (5 bases each). Trimming left V 1 base short and J 6 bases short, with 14 bases between. The CDR3 extends over 14 amino acids. CDR1 is SGHDT and CDR2 is YYEEEE in the germline V gene. The CDR3 region is CASSLLGRVGEQYF. The CDR3 coding sequence is TGTGCCAGCAGCTTGTTGGGACGGGTGGGCGAGCAGTACTTC.

This clone came up a few times. V usage is TRBV30 and J usage is TRBJ1-5; D is unresolved. The CDR3 runs 14 residues. Deletions cut 5 bases from V and 3 bases from J, with 14 bases between. Germline lookup yields CDR1 GTSNPN and CDR2 SVGIG (reference sequence). CDR3 nucleotide sequence: TGTGCCTGGTCTTCAGGAGGCCCCAATCAGCCCCAGCATTTT. As protein: CAWSSGGPNQPQHF. Together with reference TRBV30 and TRBJ1-5, the CDR3 gives the full variable domain: SQTIHQWPATLVQPVGSPLSLECTVEGTSNPNLYWYRQAAGRGLQLLFYSVGIGQISSEVPQNLSASRPQDRQFILSSKKLLLSDSGFYLCAWSSGGPNQPQHFGDGTRLSIL.

To note about this clone: The germline gene is not matched at one end of the junction; a read error may be the cause. The rearrangement uses TRBV11-2 and TRBJ2-3; no firm D call. Germline CDR1 reads SGHAT; CDR2 reads FQNNGV. CDR3 length: 15 amino acids. As DNA, the CDR3 is TGTGTCAGCAGCTTATTTCTTGGTGTCCCAGATACGCAGTATTTT. Translated: CVSSLFLGVPDTQYF.

The rearrangement joins TRBV6-6 to TRBJ2-5; 7 nucleotides agree with TRBD2. The V segment lost 6 bases and the J segment 3 bases; nucleotides outside the gene matches: 1. This CDR3 spans 12 amino acids. Germline CDR1 MNHNY, CDR2 SVGAGI (reference sequence). CDR3 residues: CASRLAEETQYF. CDR3 DNA: TGTGCCAGCAGGCTAGCGGAAGAGACCCAGTACTTC.

The chain couples TRBV2 to TRBJ1-1; a weak D match, TRBD1 (5 bases). V lost 7 bases to trimming and J lost 6 bases, with 24 bases between them. The germline V gene encodes CDR1 SNHLY and CDR2 FYNNEI. The CDR3 runs 16 residues. CDR3: CASTLGGGTSASEAFF. The CDR3, as DNA: TGTGCCAGCACTCTCGGGGGGGGGACCTCTGCCTCTGAAGCTTTCTTT.

This chain links TRBV19 with TRBJ2-7; D gene uncertain. The V and J ends lost 3 bases and 4 bases respectively, with 13 bases between them. The CDR3 length is 14 residues. The germline V gene encodes CDR1 LNHDA and CDR2 SQIVND (reference sequence). The CDR3 sequence is CASSISRTSYEQYF. CDR3 coding DNA: TGTGCCAGTAGTATTAGCCGGACGTCGTACGAGCAGTACTTC. Full variable domain (remainder filled in from reference TRBV19 and TRBJ2-7): DGGITQSPKYLFRKEGQNVTLSCEQNLNHDAMYWYRQDPGQGLRLIYYSQIVNDFQKGDIAEGYSVSREKKESFPLTVTSAQKNPTAFYLCASSISRTSYEQYFGPGTRLTVT.

The chain has TRBV4-3 and TRBJ2-7; 12 bases align to TRBD2. CDR1 and CDR2 from the germline V gene are LGHNA and YSLEER. This CDR3 has 15 residues. Unmatched junction bases numbered 3, after V lost 4 bases and J lost 2 bases. The CDR3 bases are TGCGCCAGCAGCCTCCGGACTAGCGGGACCTACGAGCAGTACTTC. It specifies CASSLRTSGTYEQYF.

CDR3 sequence (DNA): TGTGCCAGCAGCTTCGATCTCGGGGCCGACGAGCAGTACTTC. This gives the protein CASSFDLGADEQYF. V gene TRBV5-6 combines with J gene TRBJ2-7; D possibly matches TRBD1 or TRBD2 (5 bases each). The CDR3 is 14 amino acids. The germline V gene has CDR1 SGHDT and CDR2 YYEEEE. Trimming removed 2 bases from V and 5 bases from J, with 14 bases in between.

This sequence joins TRBV7-2 and TRBJ2-3, with D unclear. This CDR3 has 15 amino acids. In germline, CDR1 is SGHTA, CDR2 FQGNSA. Trimming shortened V by 4 bases and J by 2 bases, and 13 bases separated the two germline ends. The chain's CDR3 is CASSSPSGPTDTQYF. Here the CDR3 DNA reads TGTGCCAGCAGCTCCCCCTCGGGCCCCACAGATACGCAGTATTTT. Complete variable domain (other parts from reference TRBV7-2 and TRBJ2-3): GAGVSQSPSNKVTEKGKDVELRCDPISGHTALYWYRQSLGQGLEFLIYFQGNSAPDKSGLPSDRFSAERTGGSVSTLTIQRTQQEDSAVYLCASSSPSGPTDTQYFGPGTRLTVL.

In this sample, this clone turned up a few times. One end of the junction does not line up with germline, which may come from a read error. The chain couples TRBV7-7 to TRBJ2-5, with D possibly TRBD1 on 5 matching bases. The CDR3 has 15 residues. CDR1 SSHAT and CDR2 FNYEAQ come from the germline V gene (reference sequence). This CDR3 is CASSLGLGQQETQYF. Written as DNA, the CDR3 is TGTGCTAGCAGCTTGGGGTTGGGGCAGCAAGAGACCCAGTACTTC.

Turning to this clone: Compared with germline, one end of the junction differs, possibly owing to a read error. The V call is TRBV25-1, the J call TRBJ1-4, with TRBD1 identical over 9 bases. Looked up from germline, CDR1 is MGHDK and CDR2 is SYGVNS. This CDR3 region has 17 residues. CDR3 in amino acids: CTSSERTGVATNEKLFF. In nucleotides, the CDR3 is TGTACCAGCAGTGAGCGGACAGGGGTTGCAACTAATGAAAAACTGTTTTTT.

The chain couples TRBV19 to TRBJ1-2; D gene uncertain. Trimming stripped 5 bases from V and 12 bases from J, with 10 bases between. Germline V CDR1 and CDR2: LNHDA, SQIVND (reference sequence). The CDR3 covers 10 residues. The CDR3 nucleotides are TGTGCCAGTAGTTCTGGGTGGCACACCTTC. Encoded protein: CASSSGWHTF.

The gene calls are TRBV7-2 and TRBJ1-1, with D perhaps matching TRBD1 (5 bases). From germline, CDR1 is SGHTA and CDR2 FQGNSA. This CDR3 comprises 15 residues. The ends were cut back, 7 bases at V and 4 bases at J, with 19 bases in the middle. Here the CDR3 reads CASTPRGGSITEAFF. CDR3 nucleotides: TGTGCCAGCACCCCCCGGGGGGGTTCGATCACTGAAGCTTTCTTT.